A single sample is the source of the 21 T cell receptor beta chains below, sequenced in a study of blood T cell repertoires in COVID-19. Here immunoSEQ multiplex PCR was the method, and the copy in TCRdb shows in-frame clones only, minus some. The table records approximately 97,000 clones, approximately 86% of them present only once. Material for sequencing was peripheral blood. The origin of the receptors is a woman aged 45-65 years with COVID-19, enrolled during active disease.

The gene calls are TRBV2 and TRBJ2-5; 9 nucleotides agree with TRBD2. The CDR3 length is 14 residues. Germline values: CDR1 SNHLY, CDR2 FYNNEI. Trimming removed 4 bases from V and 4 bases from J; junction bases left unmatched: 4. The CDR3 sequence: CASSGGTSRETQYF. CDR3 bases: TGTGCCAGCAGTGGCGGGACTAGCAGAGAGACCCAGTACTTC.

The gene calls are TRBV3-1 (or the pseudogene TRBV3-2) and TRBJ2-1, with 15 positions matching TRBD2. With V trimmed by 7 bases and J by 13 bases, 8 bases remained unmatched. This CDR3 contains 14 residues. Germline values: CDR1 LGHDT, CDR2 YNNKEL (reference sequence). This CDR3 is CASTGLAGGPVQFF. CDR3 bases: TGTGCCAGCACCGGACTAGCGGGGGGGCCGGTCCAGTTCTTC.

The chain couples TRBV2 to TRBJ2-7; D is ambiguous. The CDR3 consists of 11 residues. V lost 5 bases to trimming and J lost 2 bases, with 4 bases between them. From germline, CDR1 is SNHLY and CDR2 FYNNEI. CDR3 amino acids: CASSSPYEQYF. Written as DNA, the CDR3 is TGTGCCAGCAGTTCTCCCTACGAGCAGTACTTC.

The J gene is TRBJ1-6, the V gene TRBV27, with a weak D call TRBD1 (5 bases). V lost 7 bases to trimming and J lost 7 bases, with 17 bases between them. CDR1 MNHEY and CDR2 SMNVEV come from the germline V gene (reference sequence). The CDR3 length is 15 residues. The CDR3 DNA reads TGTGCCAGCAACCCTGCGGGGGGTTTGAATTCACCCCTCCACTTT. This gives the protein CASNPAGGLNSPLHF.

CDR3 nucleotides: TGTGCCAGCAGCATCGGGACAGCAAGCTCCTACAATGAGCAGTTCTTC. Translation: CASSIGTASSYNEQFF. The rearrangement joins TRBV7-9 to TRBJ2-1; 7 bases line up with TRBD1. J lost 0 bases, V lost 5 bases, and 7 bases had no gene match. Per germline, CDR1 SEHNR and CDR2 FQNEAQ (reference sequence). The CDR3 totals 16 residues.

The chain is built from TRBV5-1 and TRBJ2-7; 9 bases align to TRBD1. The CDR3 sequence is 17 residues long. CDR1 SGHRS and CDR2 YFSETQ come from the germline V gene. Trimming took 4 bases from V and 2 from J; bases not matched to a gene: 13. In DNA, the CDR3 is TGCGCCAGCAGCGTGGCCCTCCCGGGACAGGGACCCTACGAGCAGTACTTC. This codes for CASSVALPGQGPYEQYF.

V is TRBV3-1 (or the pseudogene TRBV3-2) and J is TRBJ1-6; 7 bases match TRBD1. Looked up from germline, CDR1 is LGHDT and CDR2 is YNNKEL (reference sequence). This CDR3 contains 16 residues. The ends lost 4 bases at V and 9 bases at J; junction bases unmatched: 12. The CDR3 DNA reads TGTGCCAGCAGCCCAACTGGGACAGCCAATGGTTCACCCCTCCACTTT. Translating it yields CASSPTGTANGSPLHF.

This clone was counted once. V usage is TRBV3-1 (or the pseudogene TRBV3-2) and J usage is TRBJ2-2, with D hard to call. There are 13 residues in the CDR3. Germline CDR1 and CDR2: LGHDT and YNNKEL (reference sequence). V was clipped by 3 bases and J by 6 bases, with 8 bases between them. CDR3 residues: CASSQSGAGELFF. The CDR3 bases are TGTGCCAGCAGCCAGTCAGGTGCCGGGGAGCTGTTTTTT.

The V call is TRBV5-1, the J call TRBJ2-7; TRBD1 matches at 7 bases. V shed 3 bases, J shed 3 bases, and the junction held 12 bases outside the gene matches. This CDR3 is built from 16 residues. Germline-derived CDR1 and CDR2 are SGHRS and YFSETQ. CDR3 residues: CASSYPPRGRIYEQYF. The CDR3 bases are TGCGCCAGCAGCTACCCCCCAAGGGGGCGAATCTACGAGCAGTACTTC.

This chain uses TRBV25-1 with TRBJ1-2; TRBD1 matches at 7 bases. The V segment lost 6 bases and the J segment 7 bases; nucleotides outside the gene matches: 14. The CDR3 has 15 residues. Looked up from germline, CDR1 is MGHDK and CDR2 is SYGVNS. The DNA for the CDR3 is TGTGCCAGCAGCTCTTGGACAGGTCTAGTAGCTGGCTACACCTTC. Its translation is CASSSWTGLVAGYTF.

V usage is TRBV4-2 and J usage is TRBJ2-7; 7 bases line up with TRBD1. The J segment lost 2 bases and the V segment lost 0 bases, leaving 4 bases of the junction unmatched. CDR3 length: 15 residues. Germline CDR1 is LGHNA and CDR2 is YNFKEQ. The CDR3 reads CASSQEVTGTYEQYF. The CDR3 coding sequence is TGTGCCAGCAGCCAAGAAGTGACAGGGACCTACGAGCAGTACTTC.

The chain has TRBV6-5 and TRBJ1-3; D perhaps matches TRBD1 (5 bases). The germline V and J ends were trimmed by 6 bases and 2 bases, with 14 bases remaining between them. This CDR3 region has 15 residues. CDR1 and CDR2 (germline): MNHEY, SVGAGI. CDR3 nucleotides: TGTGCCAGCAGCGGTTCGTTCAGGGCTGGAAACACCATATATTTT. Its protein product is CASSGSFRAGNTIYF.

V is TRBV3-1 (or the pseudogene TRBV3-2) and J is TRBJ1-2, with D maybe TRBD1 (6 bases). Trimming stripped 2 bases from V and 4 bases from J, with 11 bases between. The germline V gene encodes CDR1 LGHDT and CDR2 YNNKEL (reference sequence). This CDR3 has 14 amino acids. The DNA for the CDR3 is TGTGCCAGCAGCCAACCACAGGGATCCTATGGCTACACCTTC. It yields the protein CASSQPQGSYGYTF.

V is TRBV30 and J is TRBJ1-1; 7 bases line up with TRBD1. The CDR3 loop spans 12 amino acids. CDR1 and CDR2 from the germline V gene are GTSNPN and SVGIG (reference sequence). Trimming cost V 1 base and J 10 bases; bases outside gene matches: 6. CDR3 nucleotides: TGTGCCTGGAGTGAACAGGGGCGAACAGCTTTCTTT. Its translation is CAWSEQGRTAFF.

The rearrangement links TRBV6-5 to TRBJ1-2, with 10 bases fitting TRBD1. The germline V gene encodes CDR1 MNHEY and CDR2 SVGAGI. The CDR3 is 14 amino acids. After removal of 5 bases from V and 3 bases from J, the junction contained 3 bases not matched to a gene. The CDR3 sequence is CASSRDRGYYGYTF. As DNA, the CDR3 is TGTGCCAGCAGTCGGGACAGGGGTTACTATGGCTACACCTTC.

The chain combines TRBV7-2 with TRBJ1-1; D uncertain. This CDR3 region has 15 residues. Germline assignment: CDR1 SGHTA and CDR2 FQGNSA. V was pared by 1 base and J by 0 bases, with 9 bases between. Written as DNA, the CDR3 is TGTGCCAGCAGCTTAGAATCATCTATGAACACTGAAGCTTTCTTT. Its protein is CASSLESSMNTEAFF.

The chain has TRBV2 and TRBJ2-5; D may be TRBD2 (5 bases). Germline V gene sequence: CDR1 SNHLY, CDR2 FYNNEI. This CDR3 comprises 13 residues. Trimming cost V 8 bases and J 4 bases, with 14 bases left between them. The CDR3 region is CASGWGEGETQYF. CDR3 DNA: TGTGCCAGCGGTTGGGGAGAGGGAGAGACCCAGTACTTC.

This clone has more than one count but fewer than ten. This chain connects TRBV7-9 to TRBJ1-1; the D is unclear. The CDR3 length is 13 residues. Germline V gene sequence: CDR1 SEHNR, CDR2 FQNEAQ (reference sequence). V was trimmed by 1 base and J by 10 bases, leaving 13 bases between them. The CDR3 spells CASSLGHRGGAFF. The CDR3 DNA sequence: TGTGCCAGCAGCTTAGGGCACCGGGGTGGAGCTTTCTTT.

V is TRBV19 and J is TRBJ2-1; the D gene is possibly TRBD2 (5 bases). With 6 bases removed from V and 16 bases from J, the gap between germline ends came to 16 bases. The CDR3 is made up of 11 amino acids. Germline V gene sequence: CDR1 LNHDA, CDR2 SQIVND (reference sequence). CDR3 residues: CASRERGREFF. CDR3 nucleotides: TGTGCCAGTAGGGAACGGGGTCGGGAATTCTTC.

This clone has more than one count but fewer than ten. The CDR3 DNA reads TGTGCCATCAGTGAGTCCCCCGGGAGACAGGGGGATCATAACTATGGCTACACCTTC. This translates into CAISESPGRQGDHNYGYTF. V usage is TRBV10-3 and J usage is TRBJ1-2; 9 positions agree with TRBD1. Germline V gene data show CDR1 as ENHRY and CDR2 as SYGVKD. Germline trimming cut 0 bases from V and 1 base from J; bases unmatched to any gene: 12. The CDR3 runs 19 residues.

The rearrangement links TRBV5-1 to TRBJ2-7; TRBD1 is a possible D gene (6 bases). Between the trimmed V and J ends, which lost 2 bases and 5 bases, there was a span of 14 bases. CDR1 SGHRS and CDR2 YFSETQ come from the germline V gene. The CDR3 has 14 residues. DNA for the CDR3: TGCGCCAGCAGCTTAGACAGGACTTGGAACGAGCAGTACTTC. Translation gives CASSLDRTWNEQYF. Combining the CDR3 with reference TRBV5-1 and TRBJ2-7 gives the whole variable domain KAGVTQTPRYLIKTRGQQVTLSCSPISGHRSVSWYQQTPGQGLQFLFEYFSETQRNKGNFPGRFSGRQFSNSRSEMNVSTLELGDSALYLCASSLDRTWNEQYFGPGTRLTVT.